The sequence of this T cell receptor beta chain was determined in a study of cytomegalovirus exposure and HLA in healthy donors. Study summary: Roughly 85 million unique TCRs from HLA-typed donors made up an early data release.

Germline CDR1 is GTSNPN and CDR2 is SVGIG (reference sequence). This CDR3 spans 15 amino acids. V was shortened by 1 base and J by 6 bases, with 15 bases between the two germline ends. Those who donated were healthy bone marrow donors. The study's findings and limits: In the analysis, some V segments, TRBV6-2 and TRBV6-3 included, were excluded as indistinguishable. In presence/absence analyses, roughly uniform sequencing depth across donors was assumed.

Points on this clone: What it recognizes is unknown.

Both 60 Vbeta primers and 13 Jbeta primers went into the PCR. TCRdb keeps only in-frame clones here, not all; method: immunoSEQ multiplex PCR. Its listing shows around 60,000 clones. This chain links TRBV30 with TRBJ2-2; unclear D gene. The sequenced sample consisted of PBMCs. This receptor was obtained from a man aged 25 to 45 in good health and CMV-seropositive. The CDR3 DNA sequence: TGTGCCTGGAGTGCCTCCTTGGTGGGCGCCGGGGAGCTGTTTTTT. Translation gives CAWSASLVGAGELFF.